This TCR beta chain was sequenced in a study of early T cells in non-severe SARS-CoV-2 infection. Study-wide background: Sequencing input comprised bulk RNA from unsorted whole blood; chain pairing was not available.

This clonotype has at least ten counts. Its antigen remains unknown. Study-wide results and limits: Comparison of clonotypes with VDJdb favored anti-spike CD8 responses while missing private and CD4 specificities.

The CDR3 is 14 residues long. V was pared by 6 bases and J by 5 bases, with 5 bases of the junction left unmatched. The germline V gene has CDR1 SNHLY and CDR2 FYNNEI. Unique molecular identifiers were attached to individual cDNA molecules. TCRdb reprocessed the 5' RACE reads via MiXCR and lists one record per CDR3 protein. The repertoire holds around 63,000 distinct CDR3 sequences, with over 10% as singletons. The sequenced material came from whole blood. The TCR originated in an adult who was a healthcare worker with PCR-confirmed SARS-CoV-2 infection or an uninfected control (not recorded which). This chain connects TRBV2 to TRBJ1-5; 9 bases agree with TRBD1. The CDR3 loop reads CASRKGQGHQPQHF. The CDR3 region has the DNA TGTGCCAGCAGGAAGGGACAGGGACATCAGCCCCAGCATTTT.